This TCR beta chain derives from a study of control samples from healthy donors and cancer patients. Profiled with immunoSEQ multiplex PCR; TCRdb holds only in-frame clones, not every one. The sample consists of some 130,000 clones, just under 95% of them appearing once. The specimen was blood. The TCR originated in a man between 25 and 39 years old in good health.

CDR3 sequence reads: CASSPGLAGVLSTDTQYF. DNA for the CDR3: TGTGCCAGCAGTCCAGGACTAGCGGGGGTACTCAGCACAGATACGCAGTATTTT. The rearrangement joins TRBV13 to TRBJ2-3, with 13 positions matching TRBD2. Germline trimming cut 6 bases from V and 0 bases from J; bases unmatched to any gene: 9. In germline, CDR1 is PRHDT, CDR2 FYEKMQ (reference sequence). The CDR3 totals 18 residues.